What follows describes a single TCR beta chain. The sample belongs to a study of blood T cell repertoires in COVID-19. V lost 6 bases to trimming and J lost 0 bases, with 15 bases between them. The CDR3 is made up of 17 amino acids. CDR1 and CDR2 (germline): LNHDA, SQIVND (reference sequence). The method was immunoSEQ multiplex PCR; TCRdb's version includes in-frame clones alone and lacks a portion of them. The sample shows approximately 85,000 clones, roughly 88% of them seen only once. Sequenced: peripheral blood. V usage is TRBV19 and J usage is TRBJ2-6; D is unclear. This receptor was taken from a woman aged 45-59 years in a cohort sampled during active COVID-19. In nucleotides, the CDR3 is TGTGCCAGTAGCGACGGCAGACTCACCTCTGGGGCCAACGTCCTGACTTTC. This sequence encodes CASSDGRLTSGANVLTF.